Listed here are 26 T cell receptor beta chains from one sample, sequenced in a study of blood T cell repertoires in COVID-19. TCRdb's table, derived via immunoSEQ multiplex PCR, lists solely in-frame clones and lacks some. Seen here are around 140,000 clones, about 86% observed once, and the top ten hold over 8.5%. What was sequenced was peripheral blood. These receptors were collected from a woman aged 45-65 years with active or convalescent COVID-19.

This chain connects TRBV6-2 or TRBV6-3 to TRBJ2-1; 9 nucleotides agree with TRBD1. This CDR3 contains 17 residues. Germline-derived CDR1 and CDR2 are MNHEY and SVGEGT. The trim removed 5 bases at V and 4 bases at J, leaving 12 bases unmatched. The CDR3 sequence: CASSNRGRDVRYNEQFF. The CDR3 bases are TGTGCCAGCAGTAACAGGGGGCGGGATGTTAGGTACAATGAGCAGTTCTTC.

The chain uses TRBV6-6 and TRBJ2-5; D gene uncertain. Trimming cost V 7 bases and J 2 bases, with 14 bases left between them. There are 14 residues in the CDR3. Germline assignment: CDR1 MNHNY and CDR2 SVGAGI (reference sequence). The CDR3 loop reads CASTPPRSQETQYF. The DNA for the CDR3 is TGTGCCAGCACCCCGCCCCGCAGTCAAGAGACCCAGTACTTC.

This clone was found once. The chain combines TRBV7-9 with TRBJ2-1; D uncertain. The CDR3 runs 12 residues. Germline CDR1 reads SEHNR; CDR2 reads FQNEAQ (reference sequence). V was cut by 1 base and J by 6 bases, with 4 bases left in between. CDR3 nucleotides: TGTGCCAGCAGCTTAGGGAGCAATGAGCAGTTCTTC. This sequence encodes CASSLGSNEQFF. Full variable domain (outside the CDR3, taken from reference TRBV7-9 and TRBJ2-1): DTGVSQNPRHKITKRGQNVTFRCDPISEHNRLYWYRQTLGQGPEFLTYFQNEAQLEKSRLLSDRFSAERPKGSFSTLEIQRTEQGDSAMYLCASSLGSNEQFFGPGTRLTVL.

Turning to this clone: The sample has other DNA sequences that encode this CDR3 too. The rearrangement links TRBV7-2 to TRBJ1-1; D might be TRBD1 (6 bases). The CDR3 extends over 14 amino acids. V was pared by 3 bases and J by 4 bases, with 12 bases between. Germline lookup yields CDR1 SGHTA and CDR2 FQGNSA. The CDR3 coding sequence is TGTGCCAGCAGCTTTCAGGGGTCGAGCACTGAAGCTTTCTTT. It codes for CASSFQGSSTEAFF.

Relative to its sample, this clone is medium-sized. V is TRBV5-8 and J is TRBJ1-1; D is possibly TRBD1 (5 bases). This CDR3 comprises 13 residues. Trimming cost V 2 bases and J 5 bases, with 10 bases left between them. Germline loops: CDR1 SGHTS, CDR2 YDEGEE. The DNA of the CDR3 is TGTGCCAGCAGCTTTGGGGGAGGGACTGAAGCTTTCTTT. As protein: CASSFGGGTEAFF.

The chain carries TRBV5-8 and TRBJ1-2; D uncertain. CDR1 and CDR2 (germline): SGHTS, YDEGEE. The CDR3 is 16 amino acids. Trimming cost V 6 bases and J 0 bases, with 18 bases left between them. CDR3 protein: CASTRPWQLSNYGYTF. As DNA, the CDR3 is TGTGCCAGCACCAGGCCGTGGCAGCTCTCTAACTATGGCTACACCTTC.

The genes are TRBV27 and TRBJ1-6, with TRBD1 identical over 8 bases. The CDR3 has 14 residues. CDR1 is MNHEY, CDR2 SMNVEV, per germline (reference sequence). The V and J ends lost 3 bases and 10 bases, in that order; junction bases with no gene match: 5. The CDR3 sequence is CASSLDREGSPLHF. In DNA, the CDR3 is TGTGCCAGCAGTTTGGACAGGGAGGGATCACCCCTCCACTTT.

This chain connects TRBV27 to TRBJ2-1; 9 positions agree with TRBD2. The V segment lost 6 bases and the J segment 9 bases; nucleotides outside the gene matches: 6. CDR3 length equals 13 residues. Germline values: CDR1 MNHEY, CDR2 SMNVEV (reference sequence). The CDR3 is CASRIAGEGEQFF. The CDR3 DNA is TGTGCCAGCAGGATAGCGGGAGAGGGTGAGCAGTTCTTC.

This chain connects TRBV28 to TRBJ2-7; 8 nucleotides agree with TRBD2. Trimming at V came to 1 base and at J to 0 bases, leaving 14 bases not matched to a gene. The CDR3 has 19 amino acids. Germline lookup yields CDR1 MDHEN and CDR2 SYDVKM. The CDR3 region is CASSLSTPRAGGYSYEQYF. The CDR3 DNA reads TGTGCCAGCAGTTTATCCACACCCAGGGCGGGAGGATACTCCTACGAGCAGTACTTC. Using reference TRBV28 and TRBJ2-7 for the parts outside the CDR3, the full variable domain is DVKVTQSSRYLVKRTGEKVFLECVQDMDHENMFWYRQDPGLGLRLIYFSYDVKMKEKGDIPEGYSVSREKKERFSLILESASTNQTSMYLCASSLSTPRAGGYSYEQYFGPGTRLTVT.

The genes are TRBV27 and TRBJ1-2; the D gene is possibly TRBD1 (5 bases). V was clipped by 6 bases and J by 3 bases, with 17 bases between them. The CDR3 has 15 residues. In germline, CDR1 is MNHEY, CDR2 SMNVEV (reference sequence). The CDR3 reads CASSRNGDSHYGYTF. The CDR3 DNA follows: TGTGCCAGCAGCCGCAACGGAGACAGCCACTATGGCTACACCTTC.

The chain links TRBV7-2 to TRBJ1-3; possible D gene TRBD1, 5 bases. Looked up from germline, CDR1 is SGHTA and CDR2 is FQGNSA. Trimming took 0 bases from V and 0 from J, leaving 15 bases between them. The CDR3 has 18 residues. DNA of the CDR3: TGTGCCAGCAGCTTAGCGCTAATTGGGGGGGGCTCTGGAAACACCATATATTTT. This translates into CASSLALIGGGSGNTIYF. Supplemented by reference TRBV7-2 and TRBJ1-3, the full variable domain reads GAGVSQSPSNKVTEKGKDVELRCDPISGHTALYWYRQSLGQGLEFLIYFQGNSAPDKSGLPSDRFSAERTGGSVSTLTIQRTQQEDSAVYLCASSLALIGGGSGNTIYFGEGSWLTVV.

This clone was counted between two and nine times. The V and J genes are TRBV13 and TRBJ1-1; unclear D gene. The CDR3 loop spans 11 amino acids. Germline V gene data show CDR1 as PRHDT and CDR2 as FYEKMQ (reference sequence). The germline V and J ends were trimmed by 6 bases and 2 bases, with 4 bases remaining between them. The CDR3 region is CASSRNTEAFF. The CDR3 DNA reads as TGTGCCAGCAGTCGTAACACTGAAGCTTTCTTT.

V is TRBV5-4 and J is TRBJ1-4; maybe TRBD1 (6 bases). Germline V CDR1 and CDR2: SGHNT, YYREEE (reference sequence). The V end lost 5 bases, the J end lost 4 bases, and 9 bases lay between the germline ends. CDR3 size: 13 residues. The CDR3 DNA reads TGTGCCAGCAGAAGACAGGATAATGAAAAACTGTTTTTT. Translating gives CASRRQDNEKLFF.

The chain combines TRBV2 with TRBJ1-1, with TRBD1 matching over 11 bases. The CDR3 loop spans 13 amino acids. Losses at the gene ends were 3 bases for V and 10 bases for J; bases not matched to a gene: 4. Germline V gives CDR1 SNHLY, CDR2 FYNNEI. CDR3 coding DNA: TGTGCCAGCAGTGACGGGACAGGGGGAAGAGCTTTCTTT. Protein: CASSDGTGGRAFF.

The genes are TRBV11-2 and TRBJ2-7; TRBD2 matches 9 bases. From germline, CDR1 is SGHAT and CDR2 FQNNGV. J lost 5 bases, V lost 5 bases, and 10 bases had no gene match. The CDR3 consists of 15 residues. CDR3 protein: CASSPAGGVRNEQYF. The DNA for the CDR3 is TGTGCCAGCAGCCCCGCGGGAGGGGTACGGAACGAGCAGTACTTC.

This clone was picked up one time. This chain joins TRBV4-3 and TRBJ2-7; D may be TRBD2 (6 bases). There are 14 residues in the CDR3. Trimming took off 6 bases at V and 4 bases at J, with 16 bases between the two ends. CDR1 is LGHNA, CDR2 YSLEER, per germline. The CDR3 protein is CASSQWEGGYEQYF. CDR3 DNA: TGCGCCAGCAGTCAGTGGGAAGGAGGGTACGAGCAGTACTTC.

The V and J genes are TRBV7-8 and TRBJ2-5; a possible D gene is TRBD2 (5 bases). The germline CDR1 and CDR2 sequences are SGHVS and FQNEAQ. Deletions cut 1 base from V and 9 bases from J, with 21 bases between. The CDR3 runs to 16 residues. As DNA, the CDR3 is TGTGCCAGCAGCTTAGTCGTTTCGGGGAGAGGGATGGCCCAGTACTTC. Protein sequence: CASSLVVSGRGMAQYF.

V is TRBV2 and J is TRBJ1-2; 8 positions match TRBD1. Unmatched junction bases numbered 6, after V lost 2 bases and J lost 4 bases. There are 15 residues in the CDR3. Germline V gives CDR1 SNHLY, CDR2 FYNNEI. The CDR3: CASSETRGQGYGYTF. The CDR3 DNA sequence: TGTGCCAGCAGTGAAACCAGGGGGCAAGGCTATGGCTACACCTTC.

The chain joins TRBV5-6 to TRBJ2-1, with TRBD1 matching 7 bases. Germline-derived CDR1 and CDR2 are SGHDT and YYEEEE. This CDR3 spans 14 amino acids. The V segment lost 4 bases and the J segment 2 bases; nucleotides outside the gene matches: 3. CDR3 loop: CASSRGQAYNEQFF. In nucleotides, the CDR3 is TGTGCCAGCAGCAGAGGACAGGCCTACAATGAGCAGTTCTTC.

The chain recombines TRBV4-1 with TRBJ1-1; D may be TRBD1 (5 bases). This CDR3 contains 14 residues. Germline CDR1 and CDR2: MGHRA and YSYEKL. The V end lost 0 bases, the J end lost 1 base, and 6 bases lay between the germline ends. The CDR3 here is CASSQETGNTEAFF. The CDR3 DNA follows: TGCGCCAGCAGCCAAGAAACAGGGAACACTGAAGCTTTCTTT.

The chain employs TRBV4-1 and TRBJ2-3; TRBD2 matches 11 bases. CDR1 is MGHRA, CDR2 YSYEKL, per germline. Germline trimming cut 1 base from V and 0 bases from J; bases unmatched to any gene: 6. This CDR3 is built from 18 residues. CDR3 nucleotide sequence: TGCGCCAGCAGCCAAGTTGACCGGACTAGCGGGAGCACAGATACGCAGTATTTT. This encodes CASSQVDRTSGSTDTQYF.

The genes are TRBV18 and TRBJ1-2; possible D gene TRBD1, 5 bases. The CDR3 is made up of 14 amino acids. Germline V lookup: CDR1 KGHSH, CDR2 LQKENI. Trimming took 3 bases from V and 8 from J, leaving 16 bases between them. The DNA for the CDR3 is TGTGCCAGCTCACCGGCCCAGCAGGGAGGCGGCTACACCTTC. Protein product: CASSPAQQGGGYTF.

The V gene is TRBV15, the J gene TRBJ2-3, with D possibly matching TRBD1 (6 bases). The V and J ends lost 0 bases and 4 bases respectively, with 11 bases between them. Germline assignment: CDR1 LNHNV and CDR2 YYDKDF (reference sequence). This CDR3 contains 15 residues. The CDR3 DNA is TGTGCCACCAGCAGAGATCTGGGGGCAGCAGATACGCAGTATTTT. This codes for CATSRDLGAADTQYF.

This clone was found once. This rearrangement joins TRBV4-1 to TRBJ2-7, with TRBD1 matching 9 bases. This CDR3 comprises 14 residues. The germline CDR1 and CDR2 sequences are MGHRA and YSYEKL. Germline trimming cut 4 bases from V and 3 bases from J; bases unmatched to any gene: 4. CDR3 nucleotide sequence: TGCGCCAGCAGCCCCGGGGACAGGGACTACGAGCAGTACTTC. It encodes CASSPGDRDYEQYF.

V is TRBV30 and J is TRBJ2-2; 14 nucleotides match TRBD2. CDR3 length equals 17 residues. Germline V gene lookup returns CDR1 GTSNPN and CDR2 SVGIG (reference sequence). J was trimmed by 6 bases and V by 6 bases; bases with no gene match: 12. The CDR3 region is CACPGTSGRGGAGELFF. For the CDR3, the DNA is TGTGCCTGCCCCGGGACTAGCGGGAGAGGGGGCGCCGGGGAGCTGTTTTTT.

The V call is TRBV5-6, the J call TRBJ2-5, with D maybe TRBD1 (6 bases). CDR1 is SGHDT and CDR2 is YYEEEE in the germline V gene. The V and J ends lost 5 bases and 7 bases respectively, with 15 bases between them. The CDR3 loop spans 13 amino acids. The CDR3 spells CASRDSPAGTQYF. For the CDR3, the DNA is TGTGCCAGCAGGGACAGTCCCGCCGGGACCCAGTACTTC.